This T cell receptor (beta chain) was documented in a study of CXCR3-negative and CXCR3-positive naive CD8 T cells. Study findings and constraints: CXCR3-positive naive cells had more hydrophobic TRB CDR3s than CXCR3-negative naive cells.

5' RACE that incorporated UMI labels was used to prepare the TRB cDNA libraries. From its re-call of the 5' RACE reads, TCRdb lists each CDR3 protein once, without DNA. The specimen's table records around 110,000 distinct CDR3 sequences. The CDR3 totals 14 residues. Germline CDR1 and CDR2: SQVTM and ANQGSEA. As concerns this clonotype: The antigen is undetermined.

V usage is TRBV29-1 and J usage is TRBJ2-1; the TRBD2 assignment by TCRdb is unverifiable without DNA. This clonotype was obtained from a human donor in good health. Some clones in this sample may be carry-over from other donors' samples. Sequenced: naive CXCR3+ CD8+ T cells from blood. Indicated subset: CD45RO-CCR7+CD27+CD95- naive CD8+ T cells expressing CXCR3 (TNR3+). The CDR3 sequence is CSVERRTEYNEQFF.